This T cell receptor (beta chain) was recorded in a study of T cell repertoires in cytomegalovirus infection. Study context: Matching HLA type and CMV infection were both indicated by public TCR beta signatures.

Study results and caveats: Summed frequency of public TCR beta families distinguished CMV carriers with the relevant HLA.

Trimming took 6 bases from V and 5 from J; bases not matched to a gene: 11. The CDR3 is 15 residues long. TCRdb recomputed calls from the reads with MiXCR, one row per CDR3 protein. There are over 300,000 distinct CDR3 sequences in the sample; around a tenth occur only once, and approximately 4.5% lies in the top ten. For this clonotype: As yet, its antigen is unknown.

The chain combines TRBV12-3 or TRBV12-4 with TRBJ2-5; 8 bases are a match to TRBD1. This sequence originates from a human donor in good health (CMV status not recorded). Some clones in this sample may be carry-over from other donors' samples. Sequenced material: PBMCs. CDR3 bases: TGTGCCAGCAGCCCAGCAGGGGGCCGAGGGGAGACCCAGTACTTC. Protein product: CASSPAGGRGETQYF.